Each of the 9 T cell receptor beta chains below was sequenced from the same sample in a study of cytomegalovirus exposure and HLA in healthy donors. Both 60 Vbeta primers and 13 Jbeta primers went into the PCR. TCRdb's copy holds only in-frame clones and misses some; the assay was immunoSEQ multiplex PCR. Here the sample spans tens of thousands of clones, about 75% being singletons. Sequences were obtained from PBMCs. The receptors were sampled from a female donor in good health and CMV-seronegative.

A few counts support this clone. This chain joins TRBV2 and TRBJ1-1, with 8 bases that match TRBD1. There are 13 residues in the CDR3. J gave up 3 bases and V 7 bases, and 4 bases lay outside the gene matches. The V gene's germline CDR1 is SNHLY and CDR2 FYNNEI. CDR3 in DNA: TGTGCCAGCACTCAGGGGGCTTACACTGAAGCTTTCTTT. Its translation is CASTQGAYTEAFF.

Concerning this clone: This sample also contains other DNA sequences that code for the same CDR3. The J gene is TRBJ1-5, the V gene TRBV28; D remains ambiguous. CDR3 length: 12 residues. Trimming left V 3 bases short and J 5 bases short, with 5 bases between. Germline V gene lookup returns CDR1 MDHEN and CDR2 SYDVKM. CDR3 nucleotide sequence: TGTGCCAGCAGTTTGGAGGATCAGCCCCAGCATTTT. Protein sequence: CASSLEDQPQHF.

The gene calls are TRBV28 and TRBJ2-1; 13 nucleotides match TRBD2. The CDR3 totals 14 residues. Germline V CDR1 and CDR2: MDHEN, SYDVKM. Germline trimming cut 9 bases from V and 6 bases from J; bases unmatched to any gene: 5. CDR3 nucleotides: TGTGCCAGTACTAGCGGGGGGGTCCCCAATGAGCAGTTCTTC. It specifies CASTSGGVPNEQFF. Full variable domain (remainder filled in from reference TRBV28 and TRBJ2-1): DVKVTQSSRYLVKRTGEKVFLECVQDMDHENMFWYRQDPGLGLRLIYFSYDVKMKEKGDIPEGYSVSREKKERFSLILESASTNQTSMYLCASTSGGVPNEQFFGPGTRLTVL.

The V gene is TRBV28, the J gene TRBJ2-7, with 7 bases aligning to TRBD1. The CDR3 spans 13 residues. In germline, CDR1 is MDHEN, CDR2 SYDVKM. Trimming removed 8 bases from V and 0 bases from J; junction bases left unmatched: 4. In DNA, the CDR3 is TGTGCCAGCCGAGGGACAGTCTCCTACGAGCAGTACTTC. Its translation: CASRGTVSYEQYF. Full variable domain (outside the CDR3, taken from reference TRBV28 and TRBJ2-7): DVKVTQSSRYLVKRTGEKVFLECVQDMDHENMFWYRQDPGLGLRLIYFSYDVKMKEKGDIPEGYSVSREKKERFSLILESASTNQTSMYLCASRGTVSYEQYFGPGTRLTVT.

The chain has TRBV29-1 and TRBJ2-1, with D tentatively TRBD1 (6 bases). From germline, CDR1 is SQVTM and CDR2 ANQGSEA. V lost 2 bases and J lost 4, with 9 bases in between. This CDR3 spans 13 amino acids. The CDR3 loop reads CSVERQGYNEQFF. CDR3 DNA sequence: TGCAGCGTTGAAAGGCAGGGGTACAATGAGCAGTTCTTC.

The chain is built from TRBV13 and TRBJ2-2; 14 nucleotides agree with TRBD2. Trimming at V came to 5 bases and at J to 7 bases, leaving 21 bases not matched to a gene. CDR1 and CDR2 (germline): PRHDT, FYEKMQ (reference sequence). CDR3 length equals 21 residues. Written as DNA, the CDR3 is TGTGCCAGCAGCCCCCAGCGGACCTCCTGGACTAGCGGGAGGAGGAACGGGGAGCTGTTTTTT. Its protein is CASSPQRTSWTSGRRNGELFF.

The genes are TRBV6-1 and TRBJ2-2; D perhaps matches TRBD2 (5 bases). The germline V gene has CDR1 MNHNS and CDR2 SASEGT. Trimming shortened V by 2 bases and J by 4 bases, and 14 bases separated the two germline ends. The CDR3 has 16 amino acids. The CDR3 DNA sequence: TGTGCCAGCAGTGAACGGTCGGGGTTAGGCACCGGGGAGCTGTTTTTT. This encodes CASSERSGLGTGELFF.

The CDR3 DNA reads TGTGCCATCAGTGAGACCCCGGGACTAGAGGAGCAGTACTTC. This encodes CAISETPGLEEQYF. The V call is TRBV10-3, the J call TRBJ2-7, with TRBD2 identical over 8 bases. Germline V lookup: CDR1 ENHRY, CDR2 SYGVKD. With 2 bases clipped from V and 7 bases from J, the junction kept 7 bases outside the gene matches. The CDR3 extends over 14 amino acids.

The chain is built from TRBV6-6 and TRBJ1-2; 9 bases agree with TRBD1. J gave up 8 bases and V 6 bases, and 13 bases lay outside the gene matches. There are 15 residues in the CDR3. Germline CDR1 is MNHNY and CDR2 is SVGAGI (reference sequence). The CDR3 DNA reads TGTGCCAGCAGCCCTAGTTATCCGGGACAGGGAGGCTACACCTTC. Protein: CASSPSYPGQGGYTF.